The present T cell receptor (beta chain) was sequenced within a study of lymphopenia after photon versus proton radiotherapy. Notes on the study in general: After lymphocyte nadir, photon-treated repertoires showed oligoclonal expansion, especially CD8+ Temra.

CDR3 length equals 15 residues. Looked up from germline, CDR1 is LNHDA and CDR2 is SQIVND (reference sequence). Trimming took 5 bases from V and 7 from J; bases not matched to a gene: 14. About this clone itself: What it binds is not known.

The method was immunoSEQ multiplex PCR; TCRdb's version includes in-frame clones alone and lacks a portion of them. The repertoire consists of 77,000 or so clones, with 83% occurring once and the leading ten covering about 1.3%. This receptor was taken from a man aged 55 to 70 with pancreatic cancer. This specimen was peripheral blood, taken from a patient treated with proton-based radiotherapy. The chain links TRBV19 to TRBJ2-7, with 7 bases that match TRBD2. CDR3 sequence (DNA): TGTGCCAGTAGTTCCCTCGGACTAGGGGCGGATGAGCAGTACTTC. Its translation is CASSSLGLGADEQYF. The complete variable domain, with remaining parts taken from reference TRBV19 and TRBJ2-7, reads DGGITQSPKYLFRKEGQNVTLSCEQNLNHDAMYWYRQDPGQGLRLIYYSQIVNDFQKGDIAEGYSVSREKKESFPLTVTSAQKNPTAFYLCASSSLGLGADEQYFGPGTRLTVT.